The 20 T cell receptor beta chains below all came from one sample that was sequenced in a study of shared clonotypes between healthy human individuals. Data came from immunoSEQ multiplex PCR; TCRdb stores just in-frame clones and leaves some out. Of 2 million to 2.5 million clones in the sample, 90% to 96% were seen once. The sample consisted of naive CD4+ T cells sorted from blood. The subset was: CD45RA+ positively selected. The receptors here all came from a man aged 18 to 30 in good health.

CDR3 residues: CASSFGPTKTDTQYF. The DNA of the CDR3 is TGTGCCAGCAGCTTTGGACCAACCAAAACAGATACGCAGTATTTT. The chain joins TRBV7-3 to TRBJ2-3; D unclear. The CDR3 has 15 amino acids. Germline CDR1 is SGHTA and CDR2 is FQGTGA. V lost 3 bases and J 3 bases, leaving 13 bases between the germline ends.

The CDR3 protein is CASSVGTSGGTRETQYF. As DNA, the CDR3 is TGTGCCAGCAGCGTAGGGACTAGCGGGGGTACCAGGGAGACCCAGTACTTC. The chain combines TRBV9 with TRBJ2-5; 13 bases fit TRBD2. The junction had 7 bases not matched to a gene; V was cut back by 0 bases and J by 5 bases. The CDR3 totals 17 residues. Germline assignment: CDR1 SGDLS and CDR2 YYNGEE.

This chain joins TRBV29-1 and TRBJ2-1; the D gene is possibly TRBD1 (7 bases). The CDR3 totals 15 residues. Germline V gene sequence: CDR1 SQVTM, CDR2 ANQGSEA. The germline V and J ends were trimmed by 4 bases and 0 bases, with 13 bases remaining between them. The CDR3 coding sequence is TGCAGCGTTGGGGGGGACAGCAGCTCCTACAATGAGCAGTTCTTC. Amino acid sequence: CSVGGDSSSYNEQFF.

The chain combines TRBV23-1 with TRBJ1-2, with D tentatively TRBD1 (5 bases). TRBV23-1 is sorted into the ORF group, with uncertain function. The CDR3 length is 14 residues. Trimming pared 0 bases from V and 4 bases from J, leaving 9 bases between. In nucleotides, the CDR3 is TGCGCCAGCAGTCAATCCCGACAGACCTATGGCTACACCTTC. Protein product: CASSQSRQTYGYTF.

The chain combines TRBV9 with TRBJ2-5; D not certain. CDR3 length: 15 residues. The V end was cut by 3 bases, the J end by 5 bases, with 17 bases between. Germline lookup yields CDR1 SGDLS and CDR2 YYNGEE. The CDR3, as DNA: TGTGCCAGCAGCGCAGGTATTGGAGCGACGGAGACCCAGTACTTC. Its translation is CASSAGIGATETQYF.

CDR3 loop: CAISESWAGGKSYEQYF. The CDR3 coding sequence is TGTGCCATCAGTGAGTCGTGGGCGGGAGGGAAGTCCTACGAGCAGTACTTC. The chain links TRBV10-3 to TRBJ2-7, with TRBD2 identical over 9 bases. Germline V CDR1 and CDR2: ENHRY, SYGVKD. The CDR3 contains 17 residues. Losses at the gene ends were 0 bases for V and 1 base for J; bases not matched to a gene: 7.

This clone turned up a few times. At the DNA level, this CDR3 is encoded by other sequences in the same sample as well. J is TRBJ2-7 and V is TRBV18; D remains unclear. The CDR3 totals 12 residues. CDR1 is KGHSH, CDR2 LQKENI, per germline. Trimming left V 0 bases short and J 4 bases short, with 4 bases between. CDR3 loop: CASSPPGYEQYF. The CDR3 DNA follows: TGTGCCAGCTCACCACCGGGGTACGAGCAGTACTTC.

With respect to this clone: Different DNA sequences within this sample yield the same CDR3. The rearrangement joins TRBV7-9 to TRBJ2-7; D is unresolved. The CDR3 loop spans 15 amino acids. Trimming took 3 bases from V and 1 from J, leaving 13 bases between them. Germline V gene lookup returns CDR1 SEHNR and CDR2 FQNEAQ (reference sequence). CDR3 amino acids: CASSFLAGGSYEQYF. DNA for the CDR3: TGTGCCAGCAGCTTTCTTGCAGGTGGATCCTACGAGCAGTACTTC.

This chain connects TRBV6-5 to TRBJ1-6; 7 bases are shared with TRBD1. V lost 4 bases to trimming and J lost 7 bases; unmatched junction nucleotides: 7. The length of the CDR3 is 15 residues. Germline values: CDR1 MNHEY, CDR2 SVGAGI. The CDR3 reads CASSSTGNLNSPLHF. Here the CDR3 DNA reads TGTGCCAGCAGTTCGACAGGGAACCTCAATTCACCCCTCCACTTT.

The rearrangement joins TRBV5-1 to TRBJ2-2; 10 positions agree with TRBD1. V trimming: 1 base; J trimming: 7 bases; junction bases outside the gene matches: 4. The CDR3 length is 15 residues. Germline lookup yields CDR1 SGHRS and CDR2 YFSETQ. The CDR3 DNA reads as TGCGCCAGCAGCTTGTCGGGACAGGGGATCGGGGAGCTGTTTTTT. This encodes CASSLSGQGIGELFF.

The J gene is TRBJ1-4, the V gene TRBV28, with a tentative D call TRBD1 (5 bases). V was cut by 1 base and J by 3 bases, with 9 bases left in between. This CDR3 spans 15 amino acids. Germline V gene data show CDR1 as MDHEN and CDR2 as SYDVKM. The CDR3 coding sequence is TGTGCCAGCAGTTTATTAGGGGTATCTAATGAAAAACTGTTTTTT. Encoded protein: CASSLLGVSNEKLFF.

The chain employs TRBV6-5 and TRBJ2-3; D is possibly TRBD2 (5 bases). V lost 7 bases to trimming and J lost 4 bases, with 12 bases between them. The length of the CDR3 is 13 residues. Germline CDR1 MNHEY, CDR2 SVGAGI. The CDR3 loop is CASKEGIPDTQYF. The DNA of the CDR3 is TGTGCCAGCAAAGAGGGAATCCCAGATACGCAGTATTTT.

The chain carries TRBV5-4 and TRBJ2-5; D not resolved. V shed 5 bases and J shed 1 base, with 9 bases lying between them. Germline V gene data show CDR1 as SGHNT and CDR2 as YYREEE (reference sequence). The CDR3 extends over 13 amino acids. CDR3 coding DNA: TGTGCCAGCAGAAGGAGCAGCCAAGAGACCCAGTACTTC. This codes for CASRRSSQETQYF.

The V gene is TRBV6-6, the J gene TRBJ1-5; 9 bases align to TRBD1. V shed 2 bases and J 9 bases; nucleotides not matched to a gene: 11. CDR1 MNHNY and CDR2 SVGAGI come from the germline V gene (reference sequence). The CDR3 is made up of 16 amino acids. CDR3 bases: TGTGCCAGCAGTTACGCGAGACAGGGGGGTCTTTGGCCCCAGCATTTT. Amino acid sequence: CASSYARQGGLWPQHF.

The V call is TRBV5-1, the J call TRBJ1-5, with D perhaps TRBD1 (5 bases). V was trimmed by 1 base and J by 0 bases, leaving 14 bases between them. CDR1 is SGHRS, CDR2 YFSETQ, per germline. The CDR3 has 17 residues. This CDR3 reads CASSLLGGTDSNQPQHF. In DNA, the CDR3 is TGCGCCAGCAGCTTGCTGGGCGGGACGGATAGCAATCAGCCCCAGCATTTT.

As for this clone: This CDR3 is also generated by other DNA sequences in the sample. The chain has TRBV10-1 and TRBJ2-3; TRBD2 is a possible D gene (6 bases). V lost 6 bases to trimming and J lost 3 bases, with 10 bases between them. Germline V gene lookup returns CDR1 WNHNN and CDR2 SYGVQD (reference sequence). The CDR3 contains 13 residues. CDR3 region: CASRRDLTDTQYF. The CDR3 nucleotides are TGCGCCAGCAGACGGGACTTAACAGATACGCAGTATTTT.

The J gene is TRBJ2-5, the V gene TRBV6-6, with TRBD2 matching 7 bases. V was clipped by 2 bases and J by 2 bases; unmatched bases: 5. Germline V lookup: CDR1 MNHNY, CDR2 SVGAGI (reference sequence). The CDR3 runs 15 residues. The CDR3 region has the DNA TGTGCCAGCAGTTACGAGGGAGGGCGGCAAGAGACCCAGTACTTC. Translating it yields CASSYEGGRQETQYF.

CDR3 nucleotide sequence: TGTGCCAGCAGCTTATCGCCCGGCGAGCAGTACTTC. Translating gives CASSLSPGEQYF. The V call is TRBV7-6, the J call TRBJ2-7; the D is unclear. Trimming removed 2 bases at V and 6 bases at J, with 8 bases between. The germline CDR1 and CDR2 sequences are SGHVS and FNYEAQ. The CDR3 spans 12 residues.

V is TRBV19 and J is TRBJ1-5; D may be TRBD1 (5 bases). The V end was cut by 5 bases, the J end by 0 bases, with 17 bases between. The germline gives CDR1 LNHDA, CDR2 SQIVND (reference sequence). The CDR3 covers 17 residues. The CDR3 here is CASSSRVRDDSNQPQHF. As DNA, the CDR3 is TGTGCCAGTAGTTCAAGGGTCCGGGACGATAGCAATCAGCCCCAGCATTTT.

This clone has a handful of counts. The V and J genes are TRBV19 and TRBJ1-6; D remains ambiguous. This CDR3 region has 15 residues. Deletions cut 3 bases from V and 7 bases from J, with 13 bases between. Germline CDR1 reads LNHDA; CDR2 reads SQIVND (reference sequence). In DNA form, the CDR3 reads TGTGCCAGTAGTATGACGGGCGGGGAGAATTCACCCCTCCACTTT. Amino acids: CASSMTGGENSPLHF. Complete variable domain (other parts from reference TRBV19 and TRBJ1-6): DGGITQSPKYLFRKEGQNVTLSCEQNLNHDAMYWYRQDPGQGLRLIYYSQIVNDFQKGDIAEGYSVSREKKESFPLTVTSAQKNPTAFYLCASSMTGGENSPLHFGNGTRLTVT.